Detailed here is one T cell receptor (beta chain). The antigen this receptor binds is unknown. Base qualities are not recorded, but no much larger clone differs from it by a single base. Taken from cysteine to phenylalanine, the CDR3 has 16 residues. The read is trimmed to its CDR3 DNA, 48 bases read in frame from base 1. CDR1 and CDR2, looked up from the germline V gene, are MNHEY and SVGAGI. V gives up 2 bases and J gives up 5 bases, and the segment between their germline ends measures 15 bases. Receptor amplification or capture employed the immunoSEQ multiplex PCR assay. For the multiplex PCR, a mixture combining 60 forward primers for TCR Vbeta segments and 13 reverse primers for TCR Jbeta segments was used. The CDR3 region of rearranged TCR beta genes was amplified from genomic DNA with a multiplex PCR assay. The amplified TCR beta libraries were sequenced on the Illumina HiSeq System as 87-base-pair reads. The authors processed their data as follows. A later analysis counted around 72 million unique TCR beta chains across the 500 to 850 repertoires, and 9 million to 14 million of these chains were shared by at least two donors. Raw reads were error-corrected and collapsed into unique sequences by a nearest-neighbor algorithm in which closely related sequences were merged to remove PCR and sequencing errors. V, D and J gene segments were assigned by aligning CDR3 sequences to IMGT reference sequences. For a sequence to be retained, at least a six-nucleotide match to both a V gene segment and a J gene segment was required. Rearrangements were classified as productive when the CDR3 lacked stop codons and remained in frame with V and J, and all other rearrangements were classified as non-productive. CDR3 was defined by IMGT convention, running from the second conserved V-encoded cysteine to the conserved J-encoded phenylalanine. Sequences without an unambiguous match to a single V gene segment were excluded from the earlier analysis of about 640 of the donors. In an earlier analysis of approximately 560 of the donors, a V segment was called functional when productive rearrangements were above 56.7%, and segregating when the standard deviation between donors exceeded 5%. To diagnose cytomegalovirus status from the catalog of TCR beta chain sequences, a statistical classification framework was built. V and J gene assignment, in a later analysis, came from comparing TCR nucleotide sequences with IMGT/GENE-DB human TR gene sequences. In a later analysis, CDR3 sequences and most-parsimonious VDJ recombination scenarios were assigned using the TCRdist pipeline. In a later analysis, each TCR beta chain was defined by its CDR3 amino acid sequence together with its V-gene family, and reads without a unique V-gene family were excluded. As a way to deal with suspected cross-contamination and a sequencing artifact, a later analysis dropped 640 or so nucleotide sequences that were highly shared and had low generation probability. For each public chain, a later analysis derived a clonal expansion index from normalized ranks of inferred template counts within each repertoire. In a later analysis, generation probabilities were computed using a VDJ recombination model fitted to out-of-frame rearrangements, and the results were checked against IGoR. In a later analysis, hypergeometric tests were used to score TCR-TCR, TCR-HLA and TCR-CMV co-occurrence, with a repertoire-size bias correction applied to TCR pairs. False discovery rates were estimated in a later analysis by permuting HLA or CMV assignments 20 times. A later analysis grouped co-occurring TCRs with DBSCAN, adding TCRdist sequence similarity when clustering within HLA-allele-positive subsets. Co-occurrence clustering excluded repertoires with fewer than 30,000 or more than 120,000 public chains, plus five with anomalous nucleotide sharing. Not all clones reach the TCRdb copy of this immuneACCESS table, which keeps in-frame sequences only. Checked studies attribute under half of the gap to unresolved V genes and leave the rest unexplained. V, J and clone size are taken as reported in that table, and D and trimming were inferred from the DNA itself. This sample has around 200,000 clones in its table, and 75% to 90% of those were observed once. The ten biggest clones cover approximately 6.3% of the sample.

This record comes from a study of cytomegalovirus exposure and HLA in healthy donors (dated by TCRdb to 2015 to 2018). Background on the whole study: An earlier analysis of 550 to 700 of the donors reported about 250 Gb of sequence data and 117 million unique TCR beta sequences from some 180 million T cells. Every repertoire in the discovery cohort had been generated on one and the same sequencing platform. An earlier analysis of 587 of the donors used high-throughput TCR beta sequencing to judge whether each TCR beta V gene segment behaved as functional or pseudogenic. To predict cytomegalovirus infection status, the study brought together high-throughput TCR immunosequencing, statistical association of individual TCRs with disease status, and machine learning. Across around 400 genotyped donors of the cohort, an average of about 240,000 unique TCR beta nucleotide sequences per donor were sequenced, and 15% to 20% of those sequences were non-productive. Donor age, sex, ethnicity and CMV serostatus were compiled alongside the repertoire data. Roughly 5 DR-DQ haplotypes were handled as single units for association and clustering, since linkage in the cohort was strong. About 320 gigabases of sequencing data and approximately 85 million unique TCR sequences were included in an early release covering around 600 HLA-typed donors. Of the 350 to 450 genotyped donors, 65% to 90% fell in the genetic ancestry cluster associated with self-reported Caucasian donors. The number of donors typed differed by locus, with about 629-630 for A, B, C, DRB1 and DQB1, approximately 500 for DQA1, nearly 610 for DPA1, and about 450 for DPB1. To study patterns of TCR occurrence, a later analysis re-analyzed previously published TCR beta repertoires from around 670 donors and added high-resolution HLA genotyping. The later analysis used no new phenotypic data to find candidate immune exposures, relying instead on TCR beta sequences and their occurrence across donors. HLA typing included class I and class II loci at four-digit resolution. The study was designed to test whether signatures of past pathogen exposure could be identified by cataloging public T cell receptors. Besides the first cohort of hundreds of subjects, a separate validation cohort made up of over 100 different subjects was used. Using immunosequencing, the study profiled T cell repertoires from 666 subjects and related those repertoires to cytomegalovirus serostatus. A later genetic analysis took genome-wide SNP genotypes for 398 of the 666 donors and used that subset as a discovery cohort.

The cohort comprised 670 or so healthy bone marrow donors. At the time of sampling, all cohort members were nominally healthy, though unrecorded immune exposures were likely present. The donor was CMV seropositive and was included in the group of 250 to 300 seropositive cohort members. A peripheral blood sample was collected from each donor, and TCR beta sequencing was performed on peripheral blood mononuclear cells. The Qiagen DNeasy Blood Extraction Kit was used to extract genomic DNA from the blood cell samples. Overall results and qualifications from the work: This cohort had only TCR beta chains sequenced, and the lack of alpha or paired-chain data limited which features could be detected. In vitro tests confirmed that a few of the cytomegalovirus-associated TCR beta chains recognize cytomegalovirus antigens. A further reported finding was that TCR beta sequences accurately predicted the HLA-A and HLA-B alleles for most subjects in the first cohort. Specific HLA alleles were associated with 15,000 to 20,000 TCR beta sequences at a false discovery rate of 0.05 in a later analysis. The presence/absence analyses assumed that sequencing depth was roughly uniform across donors, and that assumption may not be true. In an earlier analysis of a few hundred of the donors, most TCR beta V segments were observed in productive rearrangements about 87% or about 30% of the time, broadly matching IMGT annotations. Because some donors lacked HLA typing at each locus, the association tests relied only on the typed subset. A later genetic analysis associated a missense DCLRE1C variant with V-gene and J-gene trimming of TCR beta chains, and an independent cohort replicated the association. Seventeen rarely observed V segments, including chromosome 9 orphons, were excluded from the earlier analysis of approximately 500 of the donors because counts were too low. Correlated functional status among segregating V segments might be attributable to linkage disequilibrium, but an unknown experimental factor could not be ruled out. The study gave a list of 150 to 200 TCR beta chains associated with cytomegalovirus. The authors suggested that the approach could potentially be generalized to other disease states and immunological phenotypes. According to a later analysis, most CMV-associated TCR beta chains appeared to be HLA-restricted, and the HLA associations seemed to be driven largely by CMV exposure. In a later analysis, several top co-occurrence clusters were reported to appear linked to parvovirus B19, influenza, CMV and Epstein-Barr virus. When HLA alleles, especially DR and DQ, strongly co-occurred, attributing TCR associations to individual alleles was difficult. In a later genetic analysis, fewer N-insertions in productive TCRs were reported among donors in an Asian-associated ancestry cluster than the approximately 670-donor mean. Compared with equally common non-associated chains, HLA-associated TCR beta chains in a later analysis were more clonally expanded and had lower generation probabilities. According to a later analysis, TCR association rates differed among HLA loci, with DRB1 alleles showing the most associated TCRs and HLA-C alleles showing the fewest. A group of highly shared sequence variants was considered likely to be a technical artifact of the sequencing pipeline. Immune exposure information for the cohort was limited to CMV serostatus. Most TCR sequences were seen in very few donors, while some public TCRs were found in many individuals. In both the original and validation cohorts, the classifier was reported to diagnose cytomegalovirus status with high specificity and sensitivity. The 87-base-pair reads could not distinguish some IMGT-functional V segments, including TRBV6-2 and TRBV6-3, so those segments were excluded.

This TCR came from a man aged 35 to 55 in good health and CMV-seropositive. The material sequenced was PBMCs. The V gene is TRBV6-5 and the J gene is TRBJ1-4, with an unclear D gene assignment. The CDR3 sequence is CASSYRMELANEKLFF. The DNA reads as follows: TGTGCCAGCAGTTACAGAATGGAGCTTGCGAATGAAAAACTGTTTTTT.